A selection of T cell receptor beta chains follows, all from one sample in a study of T cells after yellow fever vaccination. One entry per CDR3 protein results from TCRdb running MiXCR on the 5' RACE reads. The data contain a few hundred thousand distinct CDR3 sequences, approximately 13% of them singletons. Material: CD4+ T cells sorted from PBMCs, obtained 45 days after the yellow fever booster vaccination. These TCRs come from a man aged 30-40 years who received the YFV17D yellow fever vaccine. The CDR3 runs from the conserved cysteine through the conserved F or W. D genes are given only for firm matches.

CDR3 protein: CSASKTANTGELFF; D gene: .; J gene: TRBJ2-2; V gene: TRBV20-1
CDR3 protein: CASSFTRQRLETQYF; D gene: .; J gene: TRBJ2-5; V gene: TRBV6-5
CDR3 protein: CSASLSRFYNEQFF; D gene: .; J gene: TRBJ2-1; V gene: TRBV20-1
CDR3 protein: CASSSIYGYTF; D gene: .; J gene: TRBJ1-2; V gene: TRBV7-2
CDR3 protein: CASSGLAGVGETQYF; D gene: TRBD2; J gene: TRBJ2-5; V gene: TRBV5-1
CDR3 protein: CASSPEGLAGNTGELFF; D gene: TRBD2; J gene: TRBJ2-2; V gene: TRBV5-1
CDR3 protein: CSANRLTTDTQYF; D gene: .; J gene: TRBJ2-3; V gene: TRBV20-1
CDR3 protein: CASSRGGGGFF; D gene: .; J gene: TRBJ2-1; V gene: TRBV12-3/TRBV12-4
CDR3 protein: CASSPFTNKRGQETQYF; D gene: .; J gene: TRBJ2-5; V gene: TRBV18
CDR3 protein: CSVERGPVEQFF; D gene: .; J gene: TRBJ2-1; V gene: TRBV29-1
CDR3 protein: CASSVGGLVIQGEQFF; D gene: .; J gene: TRBJ2-1; V gene: TRBV9
CDR3 protein: CSARRTSGLYEQYF; D gene: TRBD2; J gene: TRBJ2-7; V gene: TRBV20-1
CDR3 protein: CASSNLGGAGELFF; D gene: .; J gene: TRBJ2-2; V gene: TRBV19
CDR3 protein: CASSQVRNEQFF; D gene: .; J gene: TRBJ2-1; V gene: TRBV14
CDR3 protein: CATSDRTGGKTEAFF; D gene: TRBD1; J gene: TRBJ1-1; V gene: TRBV24-1
CDR3 protein: CSVGAPEGTDTQYF; D gene: .; J gene: TRBJ2-3; V gene: TRBV29-1
CDR3 protein: CSAWDGLNTEAFF; D gene: .; J gene: TRBJ1-1; V gene: TRBV20-1
CDR3 protein: CSARLLRQGRENIQYF; D gene: TRBD1; J gene: TRBJ2-4; V gene: TRBV20-1
CDR3 protein: CASSFDRSNEQYF; D gene: .; J gene: TRBJ2-7; V gene: TRBV5-4
CDR3 protein: CASSLATLGVNTEAFF; D gene: .; J gene: TRBJ1-1; V gene: TRBV7-8
CDR3 protein: CASSPTGSSEAFF; D gene: .; J gene: TRBJ1-1; V gene: TRBV18
CDR3 protein: CASSETGADTQYF; D gene: TRBD1; J gene: TRBJ2-3; V gene: TRBV6-6
CDR3 protein: CASSFGRGAFYEQYF; D gene: .; J gene: TRBJ2-7; V gene: TRBV27
CDR3 protein: CSARDLGLYEQYF; D gene: .; J gene: TRBJ2-7; V gene: TRBV20-1
CDR3 protein: CASSLAFLTAGELFF; D gene: .; J gene: TRBJ2-2; V gene: TRBV12-3/TRBV12-4
CDR3 protein: CASLNDRWTWELFF; D gene: .; J gene: TRBJ2-2; V gene: TRBV5-1
CDR3 protein: CSAVLATQETQYF; D gene: TRBD2; J gene: TRBJ2-5; V gene: TRBV20-1
CDR3 protein: CASSLEGTSGSGTQYF; D gene: TRBD2; J gene: TRBJ2-3; V gene: TRBV7-2
CDR3 protein: CAISESIGLGDTDTQYF; D gene: .; J gene: TRBJ2-3; V gene: TRBV10-3
CDR3 protein: CASRTGGGISYNEQFF; D gene: TRBD2; J gene: TRBJ2-1; V gene: TRBV6-1